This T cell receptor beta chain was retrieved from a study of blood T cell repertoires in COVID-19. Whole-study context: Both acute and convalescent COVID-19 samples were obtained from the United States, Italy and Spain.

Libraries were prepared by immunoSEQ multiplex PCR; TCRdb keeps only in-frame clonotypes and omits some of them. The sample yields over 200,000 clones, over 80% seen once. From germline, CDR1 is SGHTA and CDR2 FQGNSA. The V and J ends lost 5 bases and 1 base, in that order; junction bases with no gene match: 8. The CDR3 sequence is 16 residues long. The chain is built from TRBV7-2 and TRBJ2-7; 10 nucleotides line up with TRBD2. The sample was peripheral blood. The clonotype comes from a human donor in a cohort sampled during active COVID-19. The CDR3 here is CASSPRSGRGSYEQYF. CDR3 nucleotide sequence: TGTGCCAGCAGCCCACGAAGCGGGAGGGGGTCCTACGAGCAGTACTTC.